The clone carrying this T cell receptor beta chain occurred once. Per the germline V gene, CDR1 is SGHAT and CDR2 is FQNNGV. This CDR3 is built from 13 residues. V dropped 5 bases and J dropped 4 bases, with 10 bases sitting between them. Study processing details: Scientists estimated how many nucleated cells there were by amplifying reference gene primers. Assay: immunoSEQ multiplex PCR; the TCRdb copy retains only in-frame clones and omits some. That table supplies the V and J calls and clone size; D and trimming were determined from the DNA. The sample includes a few hundred thousand clones, around 83% of them seen just once. This entry is derived from a study of blood T cell repertoires in COVID-19. Overall study context: Acute and convalescent COVID-19 specimens originated in the United States, Italy and Spain. PBMCs, B-cell-depleted T cells, or T cells provided the cDNA or gDNA that made up the material.

Sequenced input: peripheral blood. The chain links TRBV11-2 to TRBJ2-3; the D gene is possibly TRBD1 (5 bases). The TCR comes from a man aged 45 to 65 with active or convalescent COVID-19. The CDR3 DNA follows: TGTGCCAGCAGCCTACAGGTTCCAGATACGCAGTATTTT. Its protein product is CASSLQVPDTQYF.